These 25 T cell receptor beta chains were sequenced from one sample in a study of CD8 T cells in Susac syndrome (dated by TCRdb to the late 2010s). Library method: the immunoSEQ multiplex PCR assay. RNA was extracted with the RNeasy kit and 0.5 to 1 ug was reverse transcribed using random hexamers. In TCRdb, the public reads were trimmed at Q25 with fastp and aligned with MiXCR, with productive beta chains retained. All rows with the same CDR3 protein become a single entry with the most common DNA and genes. This sample has around 200,000 distinct CDR3 sequences in its table, and 92% of those were observed once. Jointly, the top ten make up roughly 0.15% of the sample. The specimen sequenced was CD8+ T cells from PBMCs. These receptors were obtained from a human donor with multiple sclerosis.

The chain has TRBV7-9 and TRBJ2-7; D possibly matches TRBD1 or TRBD2 (5 bases each). The CDR3 is 12 amino acids. The V end lost 10 bases, the J end lost 2 bases, and 12 bases lay between the germline ends. Germline assignment: CDR1 SEHNR and CDR2 FQNEAQ (reference sequence). The CDR3 bases are TGTGCCATTCCGGTGGGGGCCTACGAGCAGTACTTC. Translating it yields CAIPVGAYEQYF.

This chain connects TRBV29-1 to TRBJ2-2, with TRBD2 identical over 11 bases. CDR1 is SQVTM, CDR2 ANQGSEA, per germline. Germline trimming cut 3 bases from V and 4 bases from J; bases unmatched to any gene: 4. The CDR3 totals 15 residues. The CDR3 nucleotides read TGCAGCGTTGATACCGGGACTAGCGGCACCGGGGAGCTGTTTTTT. The encoded protein is CSVDTGTSGTGELFF.

The chain links TRBV7-9 to TRBJ1-2; D possibly corresponds to TRBD1 (5 bases). The germline V and J ends were trimmed by 5 bases and 6 bases, with 13 bases remaining between them. The length of the CDR3 is 13 residues. Germline V gene data show CDR1 as SEHNR and CDR2 as FQNEAQ (reference sequence). For the CDR3, the DNA is TGTGCCAGCAGCCCCCCGTGGGGGGATGGCTACACCTTC. Translation gives CASSPPWGDGYTF. The whole variable domain, filled in from reference TRBV7-9 and TRBJ1-2, reads DTGVSQNPRHKITKRGQNVTFRCDPISEHNRLYWYRQTLGQGPEFLTYFQNEAQLEKSRLLSDRFSAERPKGSFSTLEIQRTEQGDSAMYLCASSPPWGDGYTFGSGTRLTVV.

The chain employs TRBV5-6 and TRBJ1-2, with 10 positions matching TRBD1. CDR1 SGHDT and CDR2 YYEEEE come from the germline V gene. Trimming removed 3 bases from V and 3 bases from J; junction bases left unmatched: 8. The CDR3 loop spans 16 amino acids. CDR3 sequence (DNA): TGTGCCAGCAGCTCCGGGACAGGGGTGGGTGACTATGGCTACACCTTC. Protein product: CASSSGTGVGDYGYTF.

CDR3 DNA: TGTGCCAGCAGTGAAGCGCTTCTGAGACTAGCTGTAAATGAGCAGTTCTTC. Translation gives CASSEALLRLAVNEQFF. The gene calls are TRBV6-1 and TRBJ2-1; 7 bases map to TRBD2. V trimming: 0 bases; J trimming: 7 bases; junction bases outside the gene matches: 12. The CDR3 sequence is 17 residues long. Germline V lookup: CDR1 MNHNS, CDR2 SASEGT.

This chain links TRBV4-2 with TRBJ2-2, with D unclear. V lost 4 bases to trimming and J lost 0 bases, with 9 bases between them. CDR1 and CDR2 from the germline V gene are LGHNA and YNFKEQ. CDR3 length: 15 amino acids. This CDR3 is CASSPPGANTGELFF. The DNA for the CDR3 is TGTGCCAGCAGCCCGCCCGGAGCGAACACCGGGGAGCTGTTTTTT.

Written as DNA, the CDR3 is TGTGCCAGTAGTAATGGGAATGGGGGCAATCAGCCCCAGCATTTT. As protein: CASSNGNGGNQPQHF. The V call is TRBV19, the J call TRBJ1-5; D gene unclear. There are 15 residues in the CDR3. Trimming shortened V by 4 bases and J by 2 bases, and 12 bases separated the two germline ends. From germline, CDR1 is LNHDA and CDR2 SQIVND (reference sequence).

The V gene is TRBV30, the J gene TRBJ2-2, with 10 bases identical to TRBD1. Germline-derived CDR1 and CDR2 are GTSNPN and SVGIG (reference sequence). The CDR3 sequence is 14 residues long. The V segment lost 7 bases and the J segment 7 bases; nucleotides outside the gene matches: 9. DNA for the CDR3: TGTGCCTTTTCCGGGACAGGGGAGAACGGGGAGCTGTTTTTT. Amino acids: CAFSGTGENGELFF.

The rearrangement uses TRBV27 and TRBJ1-2; D is perhaps TRBD1 (5 bases). From germline, CDR1 is MNHEY and CDR2 SMNVEV (reference sequence). V was trimmed by 3 bases and J by 4 bases, leaving 9 bases between them. This CDR3 spans 13 amino acids. CDR3 bases: TGTGCCAGCAGTTTGACAGCCCGCTATGGCTACACCTTC. It translates to CASSLTARYGYTF.

This clonotype was observed a handful of times. The chain combines TRBV12-3 or TRBV12-4 with TRBJ2-7; 10 nucleotides line up with TRBD2. There are 13 residues in the CDR3. The trim removed 6 bases at V and 1 base at J, leaving 0 bases unmatched. The CDR3 coding sequence is TGTGCCAGCAGGACTAGCGGGTCCTACGAGCAGTACTTC. The encoded protein is CASRTSGSYEQYF.

The chain employs TRBV9 and TRBJ2-1; TRBD2 is a possible D gene (5 bases). V lost 0 bases, J lost 3 bases, and 13 bases lay in between. The CDR3 spans 16 residues. From germline, CDR1 is SGDLS and CDR2 YYNGEE. CDR3 sequence reads: CASSVDPEGYYNEQFF. The CDR3 nucleotides read TGTGCCAGCAGCGTAGATCCAGAGGGATACTACAATGAGCAGTTCTTC.

The chain uses TRBV12-3 or TRBV12-4 and TRBJ2-1; D ambiguous. Trimming took 4 bases from V and 6 from J, leaving 7 bases between them. CDR3 length: 12 residues. CDR3 bases: TGTGCCAGCAGTTCACCGGGCAATGAGCAGTTCTTC. Its protein is CASSSPGNEQFF.

The V and J genes are TRBV9 and TRBJ1-2, with a weak D call TRBD1 (5 bases). The length of the CDR3 is 16 residues. Germline CDR1 reads SGDLS; CDR2 reads YYNGEE. Trimming cost V 0 bases and J 3 bases, with 15 bases left between them. As DNA, the CDR3 is TGTGCCAGCAGCGTAGCCCCTGACAGAAATGACTATGGCTACACCTTC. This encodes CASSVAPDRNDYGYTF.

This chain joins TRBV7-9 and TRBJ2-7; D is perhaps TRBD1 or TRBD2 (5 bases each). This CDR3 is built from 18 residues. In germline, CDR1 is SEHNR, CDR2 FQNEAQ (reference sequence). V lost 0 bases and J 4 bases, leaving 22 bases between the germline ends. CDR3 bases: TGTGCCAGCAGCTTAGCGGGGACGTCTGCCTTGCCAGAATACGAGCAGTACTTC. Translating it yields CASSLAGTSALPEYEQYF.

The genes are TRBV7-2 and TRBJ2-5; D possibly corresponds to TRBD1 (6 bases). V dropped 2 bases and J dropped 3 bases, with 16 bases sitting between them. Per germline, CDR1 SGHTA and CDR2 FQGNSA. The CDR3 contains 16 residues. CDR3 sequence: CASSLLVRGWEETQYF. The CDR3 nucleotides read TGTGCCAGCAGCTTACTTGTCAGGGGATGGGAAGAGACCCAGTACTTC.

This clonotype turned up a few times. This rearrangement joins TRBV27 to TRBJ2-1; a possible D gene is TRBD1 (5 bases). The CDR3 is 12 residues long. Germline CDR1 reads MNHEY; CDR2 reads SMNVEV (reference sequence). V lost 5 bases, J lost 7 bases, and 9 bases lay in between. In DNA form, the CDR3 reads TGTGCCAGCAGTCAAGCAGGGAATGAGCAGTTCTTC. This sequence encodes CASSQAGNEQFF.

V usage is TRBV15 and J usage is TRBJ2-7; TRBD1 matches 7 bases. CDR3 length: 15 residues. Germline trimming cut 0 bases from V and 6 bases from J; bases unmatched to any gene: 8. In germline, CDR1 is LNHNV, CDR2 YYDKDF (reference sequence). Here the CDR3 DNA reads TGTGCCACCAGCAGAGATGAGGGGGCTTTGACCGAGCAGTACTTC. It yields the protein CATSRDEGALTEQYF.

The V call is TRBV4-1, the J call TRBJ2-3; D is tentatively TRBD1 or TRBD2 (5 bases each). Germline CDR1 is MGHRA and CDR2 is YSYEKL. V lost 0 bases to trimming and J lost 3 bases, with 13 bases between them. The CDR3 contains 16 residues. CDR3 sequence (DNA): TGCGCCAGCAGCCAAGAAGGGGCAAGACTAACAGATACGCAGTATTTT. The encoded protein is CASSQEGARLTDTQYF.

This chain joins TRBV29-1 and TRBJ1-2, with 12 nucleotides matching TRBD1. CDR3 size: 13 residues. Trimming removed 6 bases from V and 6 bases from J; junction bases left unmatched: 5. Per the germline V gene, CDR1 is SQVTM and CDR2 is ANQGSEA. CDR3 residues: CSVLRDRGHGYTF. In DNA form, the CDR3 reads TGCAGCGTCCTAAGGGACAGGGGGCATGGCTACACCTTC.

The table lists this clonotype with a count of one. The rearrangement links TRBV9 to TRBJ2-7, with TRBD2 matching 7 bases. V trimming: 0 bases; J trimming: 9 bases; junction bases outside the gene matches: 21. This CDR3 has 18 amino acids. CDR1 and CDR2 from the germline V gene are SGDLS and YYNGEE. In nucleotides, the CDR3 is TGTGCCAGCAGCGTAGCCTCAACTCCTAGCGGCGTGGCCGGGAGGCAGTACTTC. Its protein product is CASSVASTPSGVAGRQYF.

The chain combines TRBV5-4 with TRBJ1-3; D perhaps matches TRBD1 (6 bases). Germline V gene sequence: CDR1 SGHNT, CDR2 YYREEE (reference sequence). V lost 4 bases to trimming and J lost 3 bases, with 14 bases between them. The CDR3 totals 15 residues. CDR3 bases: TGTGCCAGCAGCCCGGGACAAGAGAATGGAAACACCATATATTTT. It yields the protein CASSPGQENGNTIYF.

J is TRBJ2-1 and V is TRBV4-3; D unclear. Germline values: CDR1 LGHNA, CDR2 YSLEER. This CDR3 is 14 amino acids long. V was pared by 1 base and J by 8 bases, with 12 bases between. The CDR3 nucleotides read TGCGCCAGCAGCCAAGGCCCGCTGTCAGATGAGCAGTTCTTC. This encodes CASSQGPLSDEQFF.

This clonotype is a singleton in its sample. This chain connects TRBV7-9 to TRBJ2-3; D remains ambiguous. Germline V gene lookup returns CDR1 SEHNR and CDR2 FQNEAQ (reference sequence). Trimming took 4 bases from V and 8 from J, leaving 4 bases between them. The CDR3 is 10 residues long. The CDR3 loop is CASSSGTQYF. The CDR3 nucleotides read TGTGCCAGCAGCTCGGGTACGCAGTATTTT.

The chain employs TRBV30 and TRBJ2-5; D not certain. CDR1 is GTSNPN and CDR2 is SVGIG in the germline V gene (reference sequence). The CDR3 sequence is 15 residues long. V was cut by 0 bases and J by 3 bases, with 14 bases left in between. Here the CDR3 reads CAWSVQLGFEETQYF. The CDR3 region has the DNA TGTGCCTGGAGTGTACAGCTGGGGTTCGAAGAGACCCAGTACTTC.

The chain uses TRBV5-6 and TRBJ2-7; TRBD1 agrees at 7 bases. This CDR3 region has 14 residues. The germline CDR1 and CDR2 sequences are SGHDT and YYEEEE. V lost 0 bases, J lost 3 bases, and 3 bases stayed unmatched. CDR3 sequence reads: CASSLGTGIYEQYF. The CDR3 nucleotides are TGTGCCAGCAGCTTGGGGACAGGAATCTACGAGCAGTACTTC.